The following is a T cell receptor (beta chain) sequence with its context. Antigen specificity is unknown. All the patients suffered relapse after autologous stem cell transplantation, and brentuximab vedotin exposure differed. The study recorded best responses of complete response, partial response or progressive disease. The data were produced by immunoSEQ multiplex PCR, yet TCRdb's version contains in-frame clones alone and is incomplete. The sample contains tens of thousands of clones, roughly 91% of which appear only once. This entry belongs to a study of PD-1 blockade in classical Hodgkin lymphoma. Study conclusions and caveats: Possibly reflecting disease activity or prior therapy, repertoire differences have causes that remain undefined. Among the patients, those starting nivolumab under 1 year after ASCT were excluded. It was reported that newly diagnosed patients had less baseline TCR diversity than healthy donors.

The CDR3 has 15 residues. The germline CDR1 and CDR2 sequences are MNHNS and SASEGT. V lost 7 bases, J lost 3 bases, and 7 bases stayed unmatched. This clonotype was sampled from a human donor with classical Hodgkin lymphoma. Here the sequenced sample was peripheral blood mononuclear cells (PBMCs), taken before the second cycle of nivolumab. The chain joins TRBV6-1 to TRBJ2-1; 9 bases agree with TRBD2. CDR3 coding DNA: TGTGCCAGCAAAACTCTAGCGGGGAGCTACAATGAGCAGTTCTTC. This codes for CASKTLAGSYNEQFF.